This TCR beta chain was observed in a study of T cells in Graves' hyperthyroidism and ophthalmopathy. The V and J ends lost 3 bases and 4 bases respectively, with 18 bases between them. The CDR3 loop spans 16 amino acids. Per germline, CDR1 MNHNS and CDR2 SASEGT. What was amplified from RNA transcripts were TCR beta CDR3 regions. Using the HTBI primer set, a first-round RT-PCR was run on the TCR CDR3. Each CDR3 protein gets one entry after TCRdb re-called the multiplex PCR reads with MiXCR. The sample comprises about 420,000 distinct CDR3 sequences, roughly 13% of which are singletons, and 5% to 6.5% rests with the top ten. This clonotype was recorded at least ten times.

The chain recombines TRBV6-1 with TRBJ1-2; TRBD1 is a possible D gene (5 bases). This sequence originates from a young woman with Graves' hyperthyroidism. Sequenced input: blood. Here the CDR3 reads CASSDGPGPSGYGYTF. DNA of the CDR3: TGTGCCAGCAGTGACGGACCGGGACCCAGCGGCTATGGCTACACCTTC.